The text below deals with one TCR beta chain. The target antigen is unknown. One end of the junction is discordant with germline, which a read error may explain. This entry is derived from a study of cytomegalovirus exposure and HLA in healthy donors. General observations from the study: What a later analysis reportedly showed was that an Asian-associated ancestry cluster had fewer N-insertions than the roughly 700-donor mean.

With 60 Vbeta and 13 Jbeta primers, the PCR was carried out. Method: immunoSEQ multiplex PCR; TCRdb's copy keeps in-frame clones and lacks some. The sample holds around 95,000 clones, around 84% seen once. CDR3 length equals 16 residues. The germline V gene has CDR1 MNHEY and CDR2 SVGAGI. Sample: PBMCs. J is TRBJ1-2 and V is TRBV6-5, with 8 bases aligning to TRBD1. This TCR was sampled from a middle-aged woman in good health and CMV-seropositive. The CDR3 sequence is CASSYNGRGRSYGSTF. CDR3 nucleotide sequence: TGTGCCAGCAGTTACAATGGCAGGGGGCGCAGCTATGGCTCCACCTTC.